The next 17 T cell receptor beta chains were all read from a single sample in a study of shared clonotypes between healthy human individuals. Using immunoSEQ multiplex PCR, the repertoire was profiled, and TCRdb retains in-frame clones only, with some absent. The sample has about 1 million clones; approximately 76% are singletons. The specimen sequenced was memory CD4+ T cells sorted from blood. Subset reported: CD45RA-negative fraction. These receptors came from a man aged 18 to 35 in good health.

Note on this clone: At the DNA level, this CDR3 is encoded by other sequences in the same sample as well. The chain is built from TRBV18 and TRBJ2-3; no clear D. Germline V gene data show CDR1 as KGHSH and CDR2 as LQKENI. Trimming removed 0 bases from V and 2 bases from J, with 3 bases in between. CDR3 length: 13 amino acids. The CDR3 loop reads CASSPPVTDTQYF. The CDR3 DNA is TGTGCCAGCTCACCACCAGTCACAGATACGCAGTATTTT. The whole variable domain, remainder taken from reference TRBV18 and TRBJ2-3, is NAGVMQNPRHLVRRRGQEARLRCSPMKGHSHVYWYRQLPEEGLKFMVYLQKENIIDESGMPKERFSAEFPKEGPSILRIQQVVRGDSAAYFCASSPPVTDTQYFGPGTRLTVL.

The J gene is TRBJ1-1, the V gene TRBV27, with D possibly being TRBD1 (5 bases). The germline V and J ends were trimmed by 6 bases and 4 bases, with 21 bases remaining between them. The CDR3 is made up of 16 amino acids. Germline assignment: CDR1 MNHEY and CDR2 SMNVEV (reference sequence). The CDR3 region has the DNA TGTGCCAGCAGCCCTAGGACAAATATCTTAACCACTGAAGCTTTCTTT. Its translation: CASSPRTNILTTEAFF.

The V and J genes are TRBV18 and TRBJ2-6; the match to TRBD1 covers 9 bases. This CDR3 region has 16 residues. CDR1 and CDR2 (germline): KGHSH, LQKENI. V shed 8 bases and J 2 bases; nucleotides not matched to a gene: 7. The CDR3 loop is CASTYDRGTGANVLTF. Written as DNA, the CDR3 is TGTGCCAGCACCTACGACAGGGGGACTGGGGCCAACGTCCTGACTTTC.

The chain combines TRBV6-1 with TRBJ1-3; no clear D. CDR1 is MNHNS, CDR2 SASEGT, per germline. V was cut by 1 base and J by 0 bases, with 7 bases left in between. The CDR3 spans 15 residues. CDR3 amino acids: CASSEVWSSGNTIYF. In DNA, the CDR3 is TGTGCCAGCAGTGAAGTTTGGAGCTCTGGAAACACCATATATTTT.

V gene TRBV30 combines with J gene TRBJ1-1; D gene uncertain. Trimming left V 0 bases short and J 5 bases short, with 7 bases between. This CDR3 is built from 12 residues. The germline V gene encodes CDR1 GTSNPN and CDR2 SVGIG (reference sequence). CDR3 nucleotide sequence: TGTGCCTGGAGTGTTTCTAAGACTGAAGCTTTCTTT. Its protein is CAWSVSKTEAFF. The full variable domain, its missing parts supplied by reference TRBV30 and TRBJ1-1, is SQTIHQWPATLVQPVGSPLSLECTVEGTSNPNLYWYRQAAGRGLQLLFYSVGIGQISSEVPQNLSASRPQDRQFILSSKKLLLSDSGFYLCAWSVSKTEAFFGQGTRLTVV.

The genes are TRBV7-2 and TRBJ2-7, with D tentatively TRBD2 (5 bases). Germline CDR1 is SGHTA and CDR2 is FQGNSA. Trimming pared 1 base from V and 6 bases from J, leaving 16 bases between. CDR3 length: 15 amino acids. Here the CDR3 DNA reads TGTGCCAGCAGCTTAGATACGGGATCGGGTCGCGAGCAGTACTTC. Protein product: CASSLDTGSGREQYF.

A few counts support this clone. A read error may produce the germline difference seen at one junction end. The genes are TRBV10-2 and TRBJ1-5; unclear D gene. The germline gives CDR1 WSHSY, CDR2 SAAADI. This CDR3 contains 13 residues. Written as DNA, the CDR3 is TGCGCCAGCAGTGACGGTAGCCATCAGCCCCAGCATTTT. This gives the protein CASSDGSHQPQHF.

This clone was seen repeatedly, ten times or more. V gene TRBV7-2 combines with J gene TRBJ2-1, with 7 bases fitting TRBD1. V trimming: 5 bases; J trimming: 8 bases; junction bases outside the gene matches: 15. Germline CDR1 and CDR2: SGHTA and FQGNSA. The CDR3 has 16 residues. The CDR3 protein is CASSPRPGTVGDEQFF. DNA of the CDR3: TGTGCCAGCAGCCCCCGTCCCGGGACAGTCGGCGATGAGCAGTTCTTC. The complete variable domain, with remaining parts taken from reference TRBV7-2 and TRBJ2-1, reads GAGVSQSPSNKVTEKGKDVELRCDPISGHTALYWYRQSLGQGLEFLIYFQGNSAPDKSGLPSDRFSAERTGGSVSTLTIQRTQQEDSAVYLCASSPRPGTVGDEQFFGPGTRLTVL.

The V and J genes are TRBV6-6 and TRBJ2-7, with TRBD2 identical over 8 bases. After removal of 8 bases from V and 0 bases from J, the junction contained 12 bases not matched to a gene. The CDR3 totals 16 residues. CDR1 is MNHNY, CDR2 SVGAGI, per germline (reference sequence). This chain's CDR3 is CASRDPGGLHSYEQYF. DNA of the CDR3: TGTGCCAGCCGGGATCCGGGGGGGTTGCACTCCTACGAGCAGTACTTC.

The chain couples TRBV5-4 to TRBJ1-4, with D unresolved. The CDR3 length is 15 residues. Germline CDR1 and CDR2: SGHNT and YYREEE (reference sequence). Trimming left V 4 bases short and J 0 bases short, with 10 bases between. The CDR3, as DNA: TGTGCCAGCAGCGGTGGCGGGACAACTAATGAAAAACTGTTTTTT. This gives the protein CASSGGGTTNEKLFF.

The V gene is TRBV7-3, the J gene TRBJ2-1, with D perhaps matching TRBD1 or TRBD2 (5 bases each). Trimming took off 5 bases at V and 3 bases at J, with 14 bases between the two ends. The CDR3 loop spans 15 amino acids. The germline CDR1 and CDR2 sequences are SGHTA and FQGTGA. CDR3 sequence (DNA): TGTGCCAGCAGCCCGGGGCAGGGTGACTACAATGAGCAGTTCTTC. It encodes CASSPGQGDYNEQFF.

Written as DNA, the CDR3 is TGCGCCAGCAGTGAGACGAGTAGCACAGATACGCAGTATTTT. Translated: CASSETSSTDTQYF. The rearrangement uses TRBV10-1 and TRBJ2-3; D is unclear. This CDR3 contains 14 residues. Germline values: CDR1 WNHNN, CDR2 SYGVQD (reference sequence). V was trimmed by 2 bases and J by 0 bases, leaving 6 bases between them.

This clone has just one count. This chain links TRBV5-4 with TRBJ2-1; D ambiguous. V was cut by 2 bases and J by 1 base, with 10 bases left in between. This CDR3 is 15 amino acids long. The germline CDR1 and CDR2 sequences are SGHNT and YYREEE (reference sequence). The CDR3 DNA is TGTGCCAGCAGCTTAGGGCTAACATCCTACAATGAGCAGTTCTTC. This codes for CASSLGLTSYNEQFF.

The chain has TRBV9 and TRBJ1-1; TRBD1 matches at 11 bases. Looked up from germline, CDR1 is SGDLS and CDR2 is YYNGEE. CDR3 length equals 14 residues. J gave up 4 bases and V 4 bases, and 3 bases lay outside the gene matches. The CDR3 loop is CASSRGQGATEAFF. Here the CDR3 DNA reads TGTGCCAGCAGCCGCGGACAGGGGGCCACTGAAGCTTTCTTT.

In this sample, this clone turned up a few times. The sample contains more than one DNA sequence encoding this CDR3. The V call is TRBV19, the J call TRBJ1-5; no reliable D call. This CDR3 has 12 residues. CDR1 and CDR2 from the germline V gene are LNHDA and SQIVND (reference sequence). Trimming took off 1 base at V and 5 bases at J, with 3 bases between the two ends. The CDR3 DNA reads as TGTGCCAGTAGTATAGGATATCAGCCCCAGCATTTT. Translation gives CASSIGYQPQHF. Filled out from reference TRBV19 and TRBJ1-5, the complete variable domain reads DGGITQSPKYLFRKEGQNVTLSCEQNLNHDAMYWYRQDPGQGLRLIYYSQIVNDFQKGDIAEGYSVSREKKESFPLTVTSAQKNPTAFYLCASSIGYQPQHFGDGTRLSIL.

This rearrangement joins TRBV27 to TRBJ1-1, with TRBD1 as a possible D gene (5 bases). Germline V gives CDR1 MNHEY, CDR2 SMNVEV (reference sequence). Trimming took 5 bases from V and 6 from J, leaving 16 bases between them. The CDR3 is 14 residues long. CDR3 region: CASSDGTVGAEAFF. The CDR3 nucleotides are TGTGCCAGCAGTGATGGAACAGTGGGGGCTGAAGCTTTCTTT.

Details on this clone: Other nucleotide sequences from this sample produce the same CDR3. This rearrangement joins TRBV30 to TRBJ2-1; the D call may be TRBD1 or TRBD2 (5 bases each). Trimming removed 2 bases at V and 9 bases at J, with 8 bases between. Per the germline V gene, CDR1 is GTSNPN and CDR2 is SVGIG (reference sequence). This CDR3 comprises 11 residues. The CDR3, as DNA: TGTGCCTGGAGTACTGGGGGTGAGCAGTTCTTC. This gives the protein CAWSTGGEQFF.